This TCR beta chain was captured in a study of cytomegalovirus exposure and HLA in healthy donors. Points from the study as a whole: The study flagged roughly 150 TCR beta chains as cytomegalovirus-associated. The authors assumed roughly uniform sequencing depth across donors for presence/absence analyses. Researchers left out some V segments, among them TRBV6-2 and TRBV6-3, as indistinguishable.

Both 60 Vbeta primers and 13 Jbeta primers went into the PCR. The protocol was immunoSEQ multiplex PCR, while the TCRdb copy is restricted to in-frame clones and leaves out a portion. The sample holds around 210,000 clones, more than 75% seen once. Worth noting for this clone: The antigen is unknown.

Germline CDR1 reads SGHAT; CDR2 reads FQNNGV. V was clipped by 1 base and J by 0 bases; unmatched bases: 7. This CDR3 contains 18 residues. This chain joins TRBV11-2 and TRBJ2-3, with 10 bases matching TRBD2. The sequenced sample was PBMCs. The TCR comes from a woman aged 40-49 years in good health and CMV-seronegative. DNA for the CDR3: TGTGCCAGCAGCTTAGGGACTAGCGGCCTTCTTAGCACAGATACGCAGTATTTT. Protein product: CASSLGTSGLLSTDTQYF.